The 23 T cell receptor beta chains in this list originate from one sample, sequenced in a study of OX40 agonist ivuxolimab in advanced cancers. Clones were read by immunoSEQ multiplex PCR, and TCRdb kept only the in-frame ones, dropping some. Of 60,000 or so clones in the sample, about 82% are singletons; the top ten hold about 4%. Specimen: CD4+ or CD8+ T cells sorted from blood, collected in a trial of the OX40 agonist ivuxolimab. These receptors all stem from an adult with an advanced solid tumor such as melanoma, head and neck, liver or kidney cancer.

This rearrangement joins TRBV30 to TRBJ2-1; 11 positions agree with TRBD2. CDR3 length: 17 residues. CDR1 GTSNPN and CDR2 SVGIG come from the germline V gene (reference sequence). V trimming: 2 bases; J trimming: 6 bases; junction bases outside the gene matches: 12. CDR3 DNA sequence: TGTGCCTGGAGTCCCCGTATTAGCGGGAGGGTGTTCAATGAGCAGTTCTTC. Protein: CAWSPRISGRVFNEQFF.

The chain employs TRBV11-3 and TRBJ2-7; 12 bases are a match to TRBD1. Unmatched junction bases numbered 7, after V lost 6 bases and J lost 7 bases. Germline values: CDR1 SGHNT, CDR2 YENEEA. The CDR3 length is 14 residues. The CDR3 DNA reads TGTGCCAGCAGTGACGGGACAGGGGGCGAAGAGCAGTACTTC. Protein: CASSDGTGGEEQYF.

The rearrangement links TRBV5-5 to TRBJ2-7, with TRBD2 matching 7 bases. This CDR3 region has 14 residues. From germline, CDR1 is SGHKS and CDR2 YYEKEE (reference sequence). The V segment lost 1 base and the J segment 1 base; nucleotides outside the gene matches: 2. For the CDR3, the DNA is TGTGCCAGCAGCTTGCAGGGACTATCCTACGAGCAGTACTTC. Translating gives CASSLQGLSYEQYF. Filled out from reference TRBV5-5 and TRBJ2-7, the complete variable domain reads DAGVTQSPTHLIKTRGQQVTLRCSPISGHKSVSWYQQVLGQGPQFIFQYYEKEERGRGNFPDRFSARQFPNYSSELNVNALLLGDSALYLCASSLQGLSYEQYFGPGTRLTVT.

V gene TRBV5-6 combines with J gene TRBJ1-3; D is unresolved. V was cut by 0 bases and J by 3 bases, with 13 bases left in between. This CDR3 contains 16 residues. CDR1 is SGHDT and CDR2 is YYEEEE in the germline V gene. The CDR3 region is CASSLVGRANGNTIYF. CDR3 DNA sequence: TGTGCCAGCAGCTTGGTTGGGAGGGCCAATGGAAACACCATATATTTT.

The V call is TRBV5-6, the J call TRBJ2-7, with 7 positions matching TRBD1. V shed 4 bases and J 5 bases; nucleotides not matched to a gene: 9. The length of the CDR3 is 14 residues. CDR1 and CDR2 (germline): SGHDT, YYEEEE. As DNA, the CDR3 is TGTGCCAGCAGCGTCGAACAGGGGCTAGACGAGCAGTACTTC. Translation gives CASSVEQGLDEQYF.

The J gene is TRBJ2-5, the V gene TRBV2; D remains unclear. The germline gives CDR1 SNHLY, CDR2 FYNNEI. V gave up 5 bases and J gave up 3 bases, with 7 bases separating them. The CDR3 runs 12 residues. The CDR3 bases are TGTGCCAGCAGTTTGAATAAAGAGACCCAGTACTTC. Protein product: CASSLNKETQYF.

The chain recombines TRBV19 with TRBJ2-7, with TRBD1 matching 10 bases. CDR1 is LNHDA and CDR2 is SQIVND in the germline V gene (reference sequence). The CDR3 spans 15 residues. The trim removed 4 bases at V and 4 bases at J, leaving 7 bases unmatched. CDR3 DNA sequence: TGTGCCAGTAGTAGCATGGGACAGGGGTCGTACGAGCAGTACTTC. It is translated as CASSSMGQGSYEQYF. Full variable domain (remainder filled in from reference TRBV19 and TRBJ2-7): DGGITQSPKYLFRKEGQNVTLSCEQNLNHDAMYWYRQDPGQGLRLIYYSQIVNDFQKGDIAEGYSVSREKKESFPLTVTSAQKNPTAFYLCASSSMGQGSYEQYFGPGTRLTVT.

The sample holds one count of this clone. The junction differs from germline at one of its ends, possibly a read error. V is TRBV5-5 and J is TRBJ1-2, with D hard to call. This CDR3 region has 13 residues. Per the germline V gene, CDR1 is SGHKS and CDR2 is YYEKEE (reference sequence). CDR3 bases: TGCGCCAGCAGCCAAGATGGAGGCAGTGGCTACACCTTC. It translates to CASSQDGGSGYTF.

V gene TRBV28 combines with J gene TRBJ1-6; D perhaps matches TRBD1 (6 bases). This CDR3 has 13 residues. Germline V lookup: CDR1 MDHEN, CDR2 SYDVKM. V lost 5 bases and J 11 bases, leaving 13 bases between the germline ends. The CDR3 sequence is CASSPPRGPPLHF. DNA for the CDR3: TGTGCCAGCAGTCCCCCCAGGGGACCACCCCTCCACTTT.

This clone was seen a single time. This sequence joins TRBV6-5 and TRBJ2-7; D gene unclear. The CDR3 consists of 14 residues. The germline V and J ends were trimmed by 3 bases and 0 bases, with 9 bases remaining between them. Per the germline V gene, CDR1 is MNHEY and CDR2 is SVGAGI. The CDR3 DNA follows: TGTGCCAGCAGTTATGGGTGGGGCTCCTACGAGCAGTACTTC. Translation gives CASSYGWGSYEQYF.

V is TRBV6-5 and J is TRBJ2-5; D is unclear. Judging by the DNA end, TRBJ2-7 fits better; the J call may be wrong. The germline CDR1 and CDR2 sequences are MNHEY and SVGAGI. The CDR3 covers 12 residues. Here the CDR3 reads CATQRSGYEQYF. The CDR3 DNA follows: TGTGCCACGCAGAGATCGGGTTACGAGCAGTACTTC.

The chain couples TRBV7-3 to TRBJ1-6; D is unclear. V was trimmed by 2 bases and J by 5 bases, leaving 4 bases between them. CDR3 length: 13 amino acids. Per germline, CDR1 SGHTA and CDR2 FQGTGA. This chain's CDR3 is CASSLYDNSPLHF. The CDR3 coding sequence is TGTGCCAGCAGCTTATACGATAATTCACCCCTCCACTTT.

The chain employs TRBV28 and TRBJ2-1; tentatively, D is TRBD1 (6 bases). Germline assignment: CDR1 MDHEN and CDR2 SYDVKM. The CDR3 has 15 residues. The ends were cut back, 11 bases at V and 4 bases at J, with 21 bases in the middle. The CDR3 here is CAASRGTHLYNEQFF. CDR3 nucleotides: TGTGCCGCCAGTAGGGGGACCCACCTATACAATGAGCAGTTCTTC.

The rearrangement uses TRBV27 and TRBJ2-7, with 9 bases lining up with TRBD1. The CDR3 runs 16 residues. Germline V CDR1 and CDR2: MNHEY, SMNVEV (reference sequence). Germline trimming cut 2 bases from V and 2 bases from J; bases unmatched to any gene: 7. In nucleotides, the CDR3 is TGTGCCAGCAGTTTAACTCCGGGACAGGGCCCCTACGAGCAGTACTTC. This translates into CASSLTPGQGPYEQYF.

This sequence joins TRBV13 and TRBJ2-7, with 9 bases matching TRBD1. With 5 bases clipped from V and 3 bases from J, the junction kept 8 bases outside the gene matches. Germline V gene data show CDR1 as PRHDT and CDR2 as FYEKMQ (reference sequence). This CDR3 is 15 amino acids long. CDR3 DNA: TGTGCCAGCAGCCCCCTCCGGGACAGGGACTACGAGCAGTACTTC. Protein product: CASSPLRDRDYEQYF.

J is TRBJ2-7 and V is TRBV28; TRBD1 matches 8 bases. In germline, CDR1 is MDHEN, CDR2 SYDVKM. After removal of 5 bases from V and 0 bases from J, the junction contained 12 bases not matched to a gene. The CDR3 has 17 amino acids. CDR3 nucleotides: TGTGCCAGCAGTCCCGGGACAGGATTACCTTTCTCCTACGAGCAGTACTTC. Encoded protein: CASSPGTGLPFSYEQYF.

The CDR3 DNA sequence: TGTGCCAGCAGCTTGGTCGTACAACCCTACGAGCAGTACTTC. Translating gives CASSLVVQPYEQYF. J is TRBJ2-5 and V is TRBV5-6; D not certain. The J call may not be correct, given that the DNA end is closer to TRBJ2-7. Germline CDR1 SGHDT, CDR2 YYEEEE. This CDR3 is built from 14 residues.

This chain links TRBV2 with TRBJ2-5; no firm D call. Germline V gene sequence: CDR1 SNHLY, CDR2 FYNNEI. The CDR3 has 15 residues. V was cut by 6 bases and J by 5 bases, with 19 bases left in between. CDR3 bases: TGTGCCAGCAGCGCCGTTGGTGGGGTGAGGGAGACCCAGTACTTC. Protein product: CASSAVGGVRETQYF.

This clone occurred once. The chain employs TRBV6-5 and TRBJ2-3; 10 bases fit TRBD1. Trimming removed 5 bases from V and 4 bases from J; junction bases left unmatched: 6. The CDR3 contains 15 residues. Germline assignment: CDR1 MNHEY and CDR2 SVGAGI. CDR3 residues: CASSPDRGRSDTQYF. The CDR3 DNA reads TGTGCCAGCAGTCCCGACAGGGGGCGGTCAGATACGCAGTATTTT.

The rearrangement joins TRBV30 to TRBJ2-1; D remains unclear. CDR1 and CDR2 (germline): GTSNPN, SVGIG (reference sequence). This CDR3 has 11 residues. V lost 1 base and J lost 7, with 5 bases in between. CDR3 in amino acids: CAWSEQNEQFF. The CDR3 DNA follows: TGTGCCTGGAGTGAGCAAAATGAGCAGTTCTTC.

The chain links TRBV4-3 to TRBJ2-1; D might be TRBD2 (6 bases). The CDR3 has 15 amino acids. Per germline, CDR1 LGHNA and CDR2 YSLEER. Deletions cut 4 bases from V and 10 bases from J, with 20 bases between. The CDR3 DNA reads TGCGCCAGCAGCCGAACTAGCCCCTCGACTGAAGAGCAGTTCTTC. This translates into CASSRTSPSTEEQFF.

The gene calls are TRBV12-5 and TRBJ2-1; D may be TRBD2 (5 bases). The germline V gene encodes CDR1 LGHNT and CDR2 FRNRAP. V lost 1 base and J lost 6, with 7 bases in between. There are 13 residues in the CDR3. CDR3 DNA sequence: TGTGCTAGTGGTTTGGAGCTAGCCAATGAGCAGTTCTTC. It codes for CASGLELANEQFF.

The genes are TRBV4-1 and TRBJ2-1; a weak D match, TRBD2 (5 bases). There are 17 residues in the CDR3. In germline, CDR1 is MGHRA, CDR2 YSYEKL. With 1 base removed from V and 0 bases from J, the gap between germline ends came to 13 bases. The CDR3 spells CASSQVERRSSYNEQFF. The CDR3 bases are TGCGCCAGCAGCCAAGTTGAGCGGAGGAGCTCCTACAATGAGCAGTTCTTC.